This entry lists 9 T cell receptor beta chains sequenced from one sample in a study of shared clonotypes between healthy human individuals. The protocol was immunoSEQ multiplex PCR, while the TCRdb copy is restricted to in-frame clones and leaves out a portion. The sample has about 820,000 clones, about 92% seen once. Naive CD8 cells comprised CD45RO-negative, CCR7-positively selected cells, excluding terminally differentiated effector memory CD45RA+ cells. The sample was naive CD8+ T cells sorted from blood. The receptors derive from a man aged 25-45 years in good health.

This CDR3 is CASRAGQDGGYTF. The DNA for the CDR3 is TGTGCCAGCAGGGCCGGACAGGACGGTGGCTACACCTTC. The gene calls are TRBV6-5 and TRBJ1-2, with 7 bases aligning to TRBD1. J lost 7 bases, V lost 6 bases, and 8 bases had no gene match. Germline CDR1 and CDR2: MNHEY and SVGAGI. The CDR3 covers 13 residues.

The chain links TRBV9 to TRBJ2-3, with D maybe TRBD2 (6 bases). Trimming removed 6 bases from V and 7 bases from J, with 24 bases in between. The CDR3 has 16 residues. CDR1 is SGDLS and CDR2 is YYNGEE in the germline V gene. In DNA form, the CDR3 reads TGTGCCAGCACCGATGTCAAAGGCGGAGGGCCGTATACGCAGTATTTT. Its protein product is CASTDVKGGGPYTQYF.

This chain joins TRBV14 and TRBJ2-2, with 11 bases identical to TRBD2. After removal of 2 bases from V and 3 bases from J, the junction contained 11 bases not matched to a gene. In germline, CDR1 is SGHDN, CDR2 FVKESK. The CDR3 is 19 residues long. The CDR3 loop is CASSQLGSSGRLYTGELFF. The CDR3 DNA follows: TGTGCCAGCAGCCAATTAGGGTCTAGCGGGAGGCTTTACACCGGGGAGCTGTTTTTT.

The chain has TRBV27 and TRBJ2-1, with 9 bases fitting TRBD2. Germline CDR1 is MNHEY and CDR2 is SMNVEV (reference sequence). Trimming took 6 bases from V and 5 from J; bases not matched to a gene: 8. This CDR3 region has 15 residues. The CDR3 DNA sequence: TGTGCCAGCAGCCCGGAGCGGGAGGAAAACAATGAGCAGTTCTTC. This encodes CASSPEREENNEQFF.

CDR3 region: CASSDTNPGYTEAFF. The CDR3 DNA reads TGCGCCAGCAGTGACACGAACCCGGGGTACACTGAAGCTTTCTTT. This sequence joins TRBV10-1 and TRBJ1-1; D is uncertain. The germline V and J ends were trimmed by 3 bases and 3 bases, with 14 bases remaining between them. The CDR3 extends over 15 amino acids. Germline CDR1 WNHNN, CDR2 SYGVQD (reference sequence).

This CDR3 reads CASSPTFGAGEIYNEQFF. In DNA form, the CDR3 reads TGTGCCAGCAGCCCTACTTTTGGAGCGGGAGAGATCTACAATGAGCAGTTCTTC. V gene TRBV7-9 combines with J gene TRBJ2-1; 8 nucleotides match TRBD2. CDR1 is SEHNR and CDR2 is FQNEAQ in the germline V gene (reference sequence). The CDR3 contains 18 residues. The ends lost 5 bases at V and 3 bases at J; junction bases unmatched: 15.

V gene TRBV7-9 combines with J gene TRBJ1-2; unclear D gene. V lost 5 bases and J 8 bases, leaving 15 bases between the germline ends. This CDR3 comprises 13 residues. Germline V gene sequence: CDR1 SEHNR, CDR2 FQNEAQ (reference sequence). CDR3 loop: CASSNGAGIGYTF. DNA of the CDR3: TGTGCCAGCAGCAATGGAGCCGGGATAGGCTACACCTTC. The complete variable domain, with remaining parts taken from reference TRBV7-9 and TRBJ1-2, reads DTGVSQNPRHKITKRGQNVTFRCDPISEHNRLYWYRQTLGQGPEFLTYFQNEAQLEKSRLLSDRFSAERPKGSFSTLEIQRTEQGDSAMYLCASSNGAGIGYTFGSGTRLTVV.

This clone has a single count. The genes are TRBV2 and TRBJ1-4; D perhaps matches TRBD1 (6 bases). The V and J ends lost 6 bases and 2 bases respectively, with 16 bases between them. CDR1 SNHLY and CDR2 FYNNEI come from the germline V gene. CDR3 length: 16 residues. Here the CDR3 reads CASRRGSGATNEKLFF. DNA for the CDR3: TGTGCCAGCAGGAGGGGGAGTGGGGCCACTAATGAAAAACTGTTTTTT.

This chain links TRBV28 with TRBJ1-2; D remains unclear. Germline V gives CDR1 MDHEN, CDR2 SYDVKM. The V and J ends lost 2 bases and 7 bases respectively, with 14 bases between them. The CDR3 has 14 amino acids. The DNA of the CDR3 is TGTGCCAGCAGTTTAACCAGAGGTACGGGTGGCTACACCTTC. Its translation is CASSLTRGTGGYTF.